This TCR beta chain was identified during a study of CD8 T cells in ankylosing spondylitis. Study-level findings and limits: From matched ankylosing spondylitis synovial fluid, disease-linked clones were reportedly recovered at significantly enriched levels. Prior work had noted some motif variants in reactive arthritis blood and synovial fluid. Apparently characteristic of ankylosing spondylitis blood was a TCR beta motif (about 8 highly homologous variants).

In its sample, this clonotype was seen a few times. Its target is unknown. Making use of molecular barcodes, quantitative 5'-RACE generated TCR beta libraries. In TCRdb, the 5' RACE reads were re-called with MiXCR into one record per CDR3 protein. This sample carries under 200,000 distinct CDR3 sequences, around a tenth of them seen once, and the ten largest clones take approximately 16%. The CDR3 spans 16 residues. The V end was cut by 1 base, the J end by 6 bases, with 16 bases between. CDR1 is PRHDT and CDR2 is FYEKMQ in the germline V gene (reference sequence). The specimen sequenced was blood, either unsorted or a sorted T cell fraction (not recorded which). The receptor was isolated from a female donor with ankylosing spondylitis or in good health (not recorded which). The J gene is TRBJ2-1, the V gene TRBV13; D perhaps matches TRBD2 (6 bases). Here the CDR3 reads CASSLVPREVGNEQFF. The CDR3 DNA reads as TGTGCCAGCAGCTTAGTCCCCAGGGAGGTCGGCAATGAGCAGTTCTTC.